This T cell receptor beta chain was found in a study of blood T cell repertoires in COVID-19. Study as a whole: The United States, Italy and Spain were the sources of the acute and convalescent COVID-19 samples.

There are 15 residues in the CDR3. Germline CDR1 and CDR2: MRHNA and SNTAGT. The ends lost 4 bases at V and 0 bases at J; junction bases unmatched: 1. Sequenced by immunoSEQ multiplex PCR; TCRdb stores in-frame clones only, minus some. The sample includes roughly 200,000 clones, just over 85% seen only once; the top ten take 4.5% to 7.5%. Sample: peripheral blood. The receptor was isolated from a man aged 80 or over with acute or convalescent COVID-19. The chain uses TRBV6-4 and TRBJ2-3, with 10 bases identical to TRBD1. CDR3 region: CASSGQGASTDTQYF. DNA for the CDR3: TGTGCCAGCAGTGGACAGGGGGCTAGCACAGATACGCAGTATTTT.